This TCR beta chain was profiled in a study of T-cell reconstitution after alpha-beta-depleted transplantation in children. Overall study findings and caveats: Several hundred expanded graft clones reportedly gave rise to the alpha-beta T cells present about two months after transplant. Newly produced T cells mostly provided counts and TCRbeta diversity after one year, as hyperexpanded clones declined. The origin of high day-60 TCRbeta diversity in some patients lay in surviving recipient T cells and thymic progenitors.

Construction of the TCRbeta library involved unique molecular identifiers. One entry per CDR3 protein, called by TCRdb with MiXCR from the PCR reads. Of approximately 170,000 distinct CDR3 sequences in the sample, 11% were seen once. This CDR3 contains 14 residues. Germline loops: CDR1 MNHNS, CDR2 SASEGT. V lost 7 bases and J lost 3; bases outside the gene matches: 6. Only one count was recorded for this clonotype. Its antigen is not identified. This may arise from a read error, as a much more abundant clone is one base away. The V call is TRBV6-1, the J call TRBJ2-7, with 10 bases that match TRBD2. This clonotype originated in a boy between 2 and 10 years old with acute myeloid leukemia, due to receive a stem cell transplant. The sample in question was PBMCs, obtained before TCRalphabeta/CD19-depleted stem cell transplant. CDR3 bases: TGTGCCAGCAAAACGGGACTAGCGAACTACGAGCAGTACTTC. This gives the protein CASKTGLANYEQYF.